These 21 T cell receptor beta chains share one sample of origin, sequenced in a study of blood T cells in healthy people across ages. The authors ran a second PCR of 7 to 11 cycles using a sample-barcoded 5' primer and a J-beta primer mix. TCRdb re-derived calls from the 5' RACE reads in MiXCR, one entry per CDR3 protein. Counted here are around 820,000 distinct CDR3 sequences, approximately 25% occurring once; the ten biggest clones make up more than 3%. Another study also made use of these data, one on T cells of mothers and their children.

Sequences were obtained from blood. The source of these receptors is a boy aged 5 to 17 in good health.

This sequence joins TRBV12-3 or TRBV12-4 and TRBJ1-2; maybe TRBD1 (6 bases). Trimming removed 5 bases from V and 4 bases from J, with 14 bases in between. The CDR3 is 14 amino acids. CDR3 sequence: CASSRGGNRYGYTF. In DNA form, the CDR3 reads TGTGCCAGCAGTAGGGGGGGGAACCGCTATGGCTACACCTTC.

The chain recombines TRBV6-2 or TRBV6-3 with TRBJ1-1, with a weak D call TRBD1 (6 bases). The germline gives CDR1 MNHEY, CDR2 SVGEGT. The V and J ends lost 2 bases and 7 bases respectively, with 8 bases between them. The CDR3 consists of 12 residues. This CDR3 reads CASSYEGVEAFF. CDR3 DNA sequence: TGTGCCAGCAGTTACGAGGGGGTTGAAGCTTTCTTT.

In this sample, this clonotype turned up a few times. This chain joins TRBV6-2 or TRBV6-3 and TRBJ2-3, with D possibly being TRBD2 (5 bases). Looked up from germline, CDR1 is MNHEY and CDR2 is SVGEGT. CDR3 length: 14 residues. The ends were cut back, 6 bases at V and 6 bases at J, with 16 bases in the middle. CDR3 protein: CASSLSEVRDTQYF. CDR3 nucleotide sequence: TGTGCCAGCAGCCTTTCGGAGGTCAGGGATACGCAGTATTTT.

This clonotype has more than one count but fewer than ten. The rearrangement joins TRBV6-2 or TRBV6-3 to TRBJ1-5; D is unresolved. In germline, CDR1 is MNHEY, CDR2 SVGEGT. The ends were cut back, 2 bases at V and 4 bases at J, with 15 bases in the middle. CDR3 length equals 16 residues. This CDR3 is CASSYPCSGWNQPQHF. The CDR3 bases are TGTGCCAGCAGTTACCCCTGTTCGGGTTGGAATCAGCCCCAGCATTTT.

This clonotype showed up just a few times. The gene calls are TRBV6-1 and TRBJ2-7, with a tentative D call TRBD2 (6 bases). Trimming took off 8 bases at V and 2 bases at J, with 19 bases between the two ends. Germline V CDR1 and CDR2: MNHNS, SASEGT. This CDR3 contains 15 residues. The CDR3 loop is CASHVFGGSTYEQYF. The CDR3 DNA reads TGTGCCAGCCACGTATTCGGAGGGAGCACCTACGAGCAGTACTTC.

As regards this clonotype: The junction and the germline gene differ at one end; a read error may be behind it. The chain is built from TRBV20-1 and TRBJ2-1; possible D gene TRBD2, 7 bases. CDR1 is DFQATT and CDR2 is SNEGSKA in the germline V gene (reference sequence). CDR3 length equals 14 residues. The CDR3 loop is CSATGEGAGNEQSF. The CDR3 DNA is TGCAGTGCTACAGGGGAGGGAGCGGGCAATGAGCAGTCCTTC.

Remarks on this clonotype: A read error may account for a junction end that differs from germline. This chain uses TRBV28 with TRBJ2-4; TRBD1 matches at 11 bases. Germline V gene lookup returns CDR1 MDHEN and CDR2 SYDVKM. The CDR3 contains 14 residues. The CDR3, as DNA: TGCGCCACCGGACAGGGGGCGATTCTTGACATTCAGTACTTC. Amino acids: CATGQGAILDIQYF.

The chain joins TRBV27 to TRBJ1-4; unclear D gene. The CDR3 runs 15 residues. The V gene's germline CDR1 is MNHEY and CDR2 SMNVEV (reference sequence). V was pared by 3 bases and J by 0 bases, with 8 bases between. DNA for the CDR3: TGTGCCAGCAGTTTCATGACGGCAACTAATGAAAAACTGTTTTTT. Its translation: CASSFMTATNEKLFF.

This clonotype was counted only a few times. The V gene is TRBV3-1, the J gene TRBJ2-5; D unclear. The V end lost 2 bases, the J end lost 0 bases, and 7 bases lay between the germline ends. The germline V gene encodes CDR1 LGHDT and CDR2 YNNKEL (reference sequence). The length of the CDR3 is 14 residues. This CDR3 reads CASSQNGYQETQYF. The CDR3, as DNA: TGTGCCAGCAGCCAAAACGGGTACCAAGAGACCCAGTACTTC.

This chain links TRBV4-1 with TRBJ2-2; 8 bases match TRBD1. The trim removed 0 bases at V and 4 bases at J, leaving 7 bases unmatched. CDR3 length: 17 residues. Germline CDR1 and CDR2: MGHRA and YSYEKL. Here the CDR3 DNA reads TGCGCCAGCAGCCAAGATTGGTCAGGGGGCTTCACCGGGGAGCTGTTTTTT. It codes for CASSQDWSGGFTGELFF.

V is TRBV12-3 or TRBV12-4 and J is TRBJ1-1; TRBD1 matches at 7 bases. V lost 10 bases to trimming and J lost 7 bases; unmatched junction nucleotides: 3. The CDR3 is 10 amino acids. The CDR3 nucleotides read TGTGCCACCGGGGACAGTGAAGCTTTCTTT. Encoded protein: CATGDSEAFF.

The V and J genes are TRBV20-1 and TRBJ2-1, with 11 bases fitting TRBD2. The germline V gene encodes CDR1 DFQATT and CDR2 SNEGSKA (reference sequence). After removal of 1 base from V and 3 bases from J, the junction contained 11 bases not matched to a gene. The CDR3 totals 18 residues. The CDR3 protein is CSARVTSSGGLVYNEQFF. The CDR3 nucleotides read TGCAGTGCTAGAGTTACGTCTAGCGGGGGGTTGGTCTACAATGAGCAGTTCTTC.

The V gene is TRBV12-3 or TRBV12-4, the J gene TRBJ1-5, with a weak D call TRBD1 (5 bases). The V gene lost 5 bases and the J gene lost 0 bases, with 17 bases spanning the gap. The CDR3 length is 17 residues. DNA of the CDR3: TGTGCCAGCAGTCCTTCGGGGGGTAGGGCTAGCAATCAGCCCCAGCATTTT. This translates into CASSPSGGRASNQPQHF.

In its sample, this clonotype was seen a few times. The chain recombines TRBV18 with TRBJ2-5; maybe TRBD2 (6 bases). The J call could be wrong; TRBJ2-1 is a better fit for the DNA end. The CDR3 consists of 18 residues. CDR1 KGHSH and CDR2 LQKENI come from the germline V gene. CDR3 sequence: CASSPNQAADYSQSEQFF. In nucleotides, the CDR3 is TGTGCCAGCTCACCAAACCAGGCGGCGGACTATTCTCAATCTGAGCAGTTCTTC.

CDR3 sequence reads: CASSTTHGGGYEQYF. The DNA of the CDR3 is TGTGCCAGCAGCACCACCCACGGGGGGGGATACGAGCAGTACTTC. The chain has TRBV7-2 and TRBJ2-5; 8 bases are shared with TRBD2. The DNA end is a closer match to TRBJ2-7, so the J assignment may be wrong. In germline, CDR1 is SGHTA, CDR2 FQGNSA. The CDR3 loop spans 15 amino acids.

This clonotype was observed a few times. The CDR3 region is CASTLRLAGGEGTDTQYF. The CDR3 DNA is TGTGCCAGCACCCTTAGGCTAGCGGGAGGGGAAGGAACAGATACGCAGTATTTT. The chain carries TRBV7-8 and TRBJ2-3; 12 nucleotides line up with TRBD2. CDR1 is SGHVS, CDR2 FQNEAQ, per germline. The trim removed 7 bases at V and 3 bases at J, leaving 14 bases unmatched. This CDR3 has 18 residues.

A few counts support this clonotype. This sequence joins TRBV29-1 and TRBJ2-5; D remains ambiguous. Germline V gene sequence: CDR1 SQVTM, CDR2 ANQGSEA. The V gene lost 0 bases and the J gene lost 6 bases, with 14 bases spanning the gap. This CDR3 region has 14 residues. The CDR3: CSVEDLKSVKTQYF. CDR3 DNA sequence: TGCAGCGTTGAAGATCTTAAGTCGGTGAAGACCCAGTACTTC.

The chain employs TRBV20-1 and TRBJ1-2; D may be TRBD1 (6 bases). CDR1 and CDR2 from the germline V gene are DFQATT and SNEGSKA (reference sequence). CDR3 size: 12 residues. V lost 6 bases, J lost 7 bases, and 15 bases lay in between. The CDR3 DNA follows: TGCAGTGCCATACGGGGGCGCGGTGGCTACACCTTC. This sequence encodes CSAIRGRGGYTF.

The rearrangement joins TRBV7-2 to TRBJ2-2, with D uncertain. The germline V and J ends were trimmed by 1 base and 5 bases, with 11 bases remaining between them. Germline loops: CDR1 SGHTA, CDR2 FQGNSA. This CDR3 region has 15 residues. CDR3 loop: CASSLVFVRTGELFF. The CDR3 region has the DNA TGTGCCAGCAGCTTAGTTTTCGTGCGAACCGGGGAGCTGTTTTTT.

The genes are TRBV6-5 and TRBJ2-4; D unclear. This CDR3 is built from 15 residues. V gave up 6 bases and J gave up 0 bases, with 12 bases separating them. Germline CDR1 reads MNHEY; CDR2 reads SVGAGI. Here the CDR3 reads CASRSPRLAKNIQYF. The DNA for the CDR3 is TGTGCCAGCAGGTCCCCAAGGCTAGCCAAAAACATTCAGTACTTC.

The sample holds a few counts of this clonotype. The germline gene is not matched at one end of the junction; a read error may be the cause. This rearrangement joins TRBV11-2 to TRBJ2-1, with 15 bases identical to TRBD2. This CDR3 contains 17 residues. Germline V gene data show CDR1 as SGHAT and CDR2 as FQNNGV. In DNA, the CDR3 is TGTGCCAGCAGCTTAGTTTGGACTAGCGGGGGGGCCATTGAGCAGCTCTTC. It translates to CASSLVWTSGGAIEQLF.